Listed below are T cell receptor beta chains from one sample, sequenced in a study of blood T cells in healthy people across ages. In TCRdb, the 5' RACE reads were re-called with MiXCR into one record per CDR3 protein. The profile shows approximately 800,000 distinct CDR3 sequences, about three fifths of them singletons. The material sequenced was blood. Every receptor here comes from a man aged 25 to 45 in good health. CDR3s include the opening cysteine and the closing phenylalanine or tryptophan. The order of the fields is CDR3 length, J gene, V gene, D gene, clone size, CDR3 protein, CDR3 DNA. The D gene is left open where the match is weak. Expanded clones get a size class; other rows say once, few or many, or leave the size out.

14,TRBJ1-5,TRBV12-3/TRBV12-4,NA,few,CASRTGLNNQPQHF,TGTGCCAGCAGGACCGGACTCAATAATCAGCCCCAGCATTTT
13,TRBJ2-7,TRBV11-2,TRBD1,NA,CASTGQGIYEQYF,TGTGCCAGCACCGGACAGGGAATCTACGAGCAGTACTTC
14,TRBJ2-3,TRBV20-1,NA,few,CSARDSASTDTQYF,TGCAGTGCTAGAGATAGCGCCAGCACAGATACGCAGTATTTT
15,TRBJ2-7,TRBV20-1,NA,once,CSARGWGSSSYEQYF,TGCAGTGCTAGAGGATGGGGCAGCAGCTCCTACGAGCAGTACTTC
15,TRBJ2-7,TRBV10-3,NA,NA,CAISFGTGGPYEQYF,TGTGCCATCAGTTTTGGGACCGGAGGGCCCTACGAGCAGTACTTC
12,TRBJ2-4,TRBV29-1,TRBD1,NA,CSARDRAYVQYF,TGCAGCGCCCGGGACAGAGCCTACGTGCAGTACTTC
14,TRBJ2-1,TRBV20-1,TRBD2,NA,CSAAGSGDYNEQFF,TGCAGTGCGGCGGGGAGCGGGGATTACAATGAGCAGTTCTTC
14,TRBJ2-5,TRBV7-9,NA,NA,CASSLRAAQETQYF,TGTGCCAGCAGCTTGAGGGCAGCACAAGAGACCCAGTACTTC
13,TRBJ2-1,TRBV12-3/TRBV12-4,TRBD2,NA,CATQRGAYHEQFF,TGTGCCACTCAGCGGGGGGCCTACCATGAGCAGTTCTTC
16,TRBJ2-4,TRBV28,NA,NA,CASSLVRLRTKNIQYF,TGTGCCAGCAGTTTGGTGAGGTTGAGGACGAAAAACATTCAGTACTTC
14,TRBJ2-7,TRBV5-6,TRBD1,NA,CASSLRDRGGEQYF,TGTGCCAGCAGCCTCCGGGACAGGGGTGGCGAGCAGTACTTC
14,TRBJ1-6,TRBV7-3,TRBD1,few,CASSSQGDNSPLHF,TGTGCCAGCAGCTCACAGGGGGATAATTCACCCCTCCACTTT
16,TRBJ1-2,TRBV20-1,NA,NA,CSALEASTWGARGYTF,TGCAGTGCCTTAGAAGCCTCTACGTGGGGGGCGAGGGGCTACACCTTC
15,TRBJ2-5,TRBV4-3,TRBD2,few,CASSHTSGRAETQYF,TGCGCCAGCAGCCACACTAGCGGGAGGGCGGAGACCCAGTACTTC
17,TRBJ2-1,TRBV4-3,NA,NA,CASSPRQWGASYNEQFF,TGCGCCAGCAGCCCGAGGCAGTGGGGGGCCTCCTACAATGAGCAGTTCTTC
14,TRBJ2-5,TRBV7-6,TRBD2,NA,CASSRAGGPETQYF,TGTGCCAGTTCCAGAGCGGGAGGGCCAGAGACCCAGTACTTC
16,TRBJ2-5,TRBV5-4,TRBD2,once,CASSLGSGGFKETQYF,TGTGCCAGCAGCTTGGGTAGCGGGGGGTTCAAAGAGACCCAGTACTTC
15,TRBJ1-2,TRBV5-1,NA,NA,CASRDLREGDHGYTF,TGCGCCAGCAGGGACCTCAGGGAAGGGGACCATGGCTACACCTTC
15,TRBJ1-5,TRBV7-2,TRBD1,NA,CASSFGQGMGQPQHF,TGTGCCAGCAGCTTCGGACAGGGGATGGGGCAGCCCCAGCATTTT
14,TRBJ2-5,TRBV7-2,NA,NA,CASGLPETYETQYF,TGTGCCAGCGGCTTACCCGAAACCTACGAGACCCAGTACTTC
13,TRBJ2-7,TRBV15,NA,NA,CATSRERNYEQYF,TGTGCCACCAGCAGGGAACGAAACTACGAGCAGTACTTC
16,TRBJ1-3,TRBV28,NA,NA,CASSPRTRDSGNTIYF,TGTGCCAGCAGTCCCCGTACACGGGACTCTGGAAACACCATATATTTT
15,TRBJ2-3,TRBV12-3/TRBV12-4,NA,once,CASMARGASTDTQYF,TGTGCCAGCATGGCCCGGGGGGCGAGCACAGATACGCAGTATTTT
15,TRBJ2-3,TRBV28,NA,NA,CASSLAAGLTDTQYF,TGTGCCAGCAGTTTAGCAGCGGGCCTCACAGATACGCAGTATTTT
15,TRBJ2-1,TRBV29-1,NA,NA,CGVEEGGGFGETQFF,TGCGGCGTTGAAGAGGGGGGAGGGTTTGGAGAGACCCAGTTCTTC
15,TRBJ2-7,TRBV6-5,NA,NA,CASSYYRPGPYEQYF,TGTGCCAGCAGTTACTACCGCCCGGGTCCCTACGAGCAGTACTTC
13,TRBJ2-7,TRBV7-2,NA,few,CASSSGHTYEQYF,TGTGCCAGCAGCTCAGGACATACCTACGAGCAGTACTTC
14,TRBJ2-1,TRBV12-3/TRBV12-4,TRBD2,NA,CASSTSGRSREQFF,TGTGCCAGCAGTACTAGCGGGAGGAGTCGTGAGCAGTTCTTC
15,TRBJ2-1,TRBV6-6,NA,NA,CASSYVATSYNEQFF,TGTGCCAGCAGTTACGTGGCAACCTCCTACAATGAGCAGTTCTTC
15,TRBJ2-7,TRBV7-2,TRBD1,NA,CASSLVGQGFYEQYF,TGTGCCAGCAGCTTAGTTGGACAGGGGTTTTACGAGCAGTACTTC
14,TRBJ1-2,TRBV10-3,NA,NA,CAISESGGSYGYTF,TGTGCCATCAGTGAGTCTGGAGGGAGCTATGGCTACACCTTC
15,TRBJ2-1,TRBV30,TRBD2,NA,CAWSLGLAGWGEQFF,TGTGCCTGGAGTCTAGGACTAGCGGGATGGGGTGAGCAGTTCTTC
13,TRBJ1-2,TRBV5-1,NA,few,CASSFQGNYGYTF,TGCGCCAGCAGCTTCCAGGGAAACTATGGCTACACCTTC
16,TRBJ2-4,TRBV7-9,TRBD2,NA,CASTASGGLSKNIQYF,TGTGCCAGCACTGCCAGCGGGGGCCTTTCCAAAAACATTCAGTACTTC
15,TRBJ2-7,TRBV12-3/TRBV12-4,TRBD2,NA,CASSFTSASSYEQYF,TGTGCCAGCAGTTTCACTAGCGCAAGTTCCTACGAGCAGTACTTC
14,TRBJ2-7,TRBV10-3,NA,NA,CVISEKGTTYEQYF,TGTGTCATCAGTGAGAAAGGGACCACCTACGAGCAGTACTTC
23,TRBJ2-3,TRBV2,TRBD2,NA,CASSTTSGGASSGTGPRTDTQYF,TGTGCCAGCAGCACTACTAGCGGGGGGGCCTCTTCTGGTACCGGACCCCGCACAGATACGCAGTATTTT
14,TRBJ2-2,TRBV29-1,NA,NA,CSVEWEGNTGELFF,TGCAGCGTTGAGTGGGAAGGCAACACCGGGGAGCTGTTTTTT